This T cell receptor beta chain was captured by sequencing in a study of neurological immune-mediated disorders. The cDNA was synthesized by 5'RACE incorporating 10-nucleotide random UMIs. One entry per CDR3 protein results from TCRdb running MiXCR on the 5' RACE reads. The sample consists of 77,000 or so distinct CDR3 sequences, 9.4% of them appearing once. This clonotype has only a few counts. V lost 3 bases and J lost 9, with 24 bases in between. The CDR3 spans 17 residues. Germline-derived CDR1 and CDR2 are WSHSY and SAAADI. The receptor comes from a man between 45 and 60 years old in good health. This chain links TRBV10-2 with TRBJ2-1; no clear D. Sequencing was done on a sample of PBMCs. In DNA form, the CDR3 reads TGCGCCAGCAGTGAAGATCTTGGCGGCCTCTCAACGGGTGAGCAGTTCTTC. The encoded protein is CASSEDLGGLSTGEQFF.